Each of the 22 T cell receptor beta chains below was sequenced from the same sample in a study of blood T cells in healthy people across ages. Using a J-beta primer mix together with a sample-barcoded 5' primer, a second PCR was run for roughly 6 to 11 cycles. TCRdb re-called the 5' RACE reads with MiXCR, one entry per CDR3 protein. The sample records 700,000 to 950,000 distinct CDR3 sequences, roughly 64% being singletons. The source material was blood. These receptor sequences come from a man aged 25-45 years in good health.

This clonotype was counted a few times. V and J are TRBV7-2 and TRBJ2-3; a weak D match, TRBD2 (5 bases). V was pared by 5 bases and J by 11 bases, with 14 bases between. This CDR3 contains 12 residues. CDR1 SGHTA and CDR2 FQGNSA come from the germline V gene. This chain's CDR3 is CASSPGWKGQYF. Written as DNA, the CDR3 is TGTGCCAGCAGCCCGGGGTGGAAGGGGCAGTATTTT.

V usage is TRBV4-3 and J usage is TRBJ2-1; 10 bases align to TRBD2. The ends lost 4 bases at V and 0 bases at J; junction bases unmatched: 6. Germline assignment: CDR1 LGHNA and CDR2 YSLEER. CDR3 length equals 17 residues. The CDR3 here is CASSPTPSGSSYNEQFF. CDR3 DNA sequence: TGCGCCAGCAGCCCAACCCCTAGCGGGAGCTCCTACAATGAGCAGTTCTTC.

This chain uses TRBV30 with TRBJ2-7; D remains ambiguous. Trimming left V 4 bases short and J 3 bases short, with 13 bases between. Per germline, CDR1 GTSNPN and CDR2 SVGIG (reference sequence). The CDR3 is made up of 13 amino acids. The CDR3 nucleotides are TGTGCCTGGACCCCCCTTGGCAGCTACGAGCAGTACTTC. It specifies CAWTPLGSYEQYF.

The chain has TRBV28 and TRBJ2-7, with D possibly TRBD2 on 6 matching bases. CDR1 and CDR2 (germline): MDHEN, SYDVKM. This CDR3 region has 13 residues. CDR3 coding DNA: TGTGCAACCTACCCAACGGGACTCTACGAGCAGTACTTC. It yields the protein CATYPTGLYEQYF.

The V call is TRBV20-1, the J call TRBJ2-1; 10 bases line up with TRBD2. The germline gives CDR1 DFQATT, CDR2 SNEGSKA (reference sequence). The CDR3 runs to 20 residues. The V gene end was trimmed by 1 base and the J gene end by 0 bases; junction bases not matched to a gene: 15. The CDR3 sequence: CSARARLGLARFISYNEQFF. The DNA of the CDR3 is TGCAGTGCTAGAGCCCGACTGGGACTAGCGCGATTTATCTCCTACAATGAGCAGTTCTTC.

V gene TRBV7-2 combines with J gene TRBJ2-1; no reliable D call. Trimming left V 5 bases short and J 2 bases short, with 7 bases between. The CDR3 is made up of 13 amino acids. Germline lookup yields CDR1 SGHTA and CDR2 FQGNSA. The CDR3 spells CASSILTYNEQFF. DNA of the CDR3: TGTGCCAGCAGCATCCTCACCTACAATGAGCAGTTCTTC.

A few counts support this clonotype. This chain connects TRBV4-3 to TRBJ2-1; D is unclear. Trimming pared 0 bases from V and 6 bases from J, leaving 6 bases between. The CDR3 runs 13 residues. Germline CDR1 and CDR2: LGHNA and YSLEER. CDR3 amino acids: CASSQDRANEQFF. The CDR3 region has the DNA TGCGCCAGCAGCCAAGATAGGGCCAATGAGCAGTTCTTC.

The rearrangement links TRBV5-1 to TRBJ2-1, with no clear D. V shed 10 bases and J shed 2 bases, with 13 bases lying between them. Germline V gene sequence: CDR1 SGHRS, CDR2 YFSETQ. The CDR3 runs to 13 residues. CDR3 DNA: TGCGCCTCCAGAGTGAACCCCTACAATGAGCAGTTCTTC. This sequence encodes CASRVNPYNEQFF.

V usage is TRBV11-2 and J usage is TRBJ1-4; 8 bases map to TRBD1. The CDR3 covers 16 residues. V lost 5 bases, J lost 10 bases, and 15 bases stayed unmatched. Germline CDR1 SGHAT, CDR2 FQNNGV. The CDR3 DNA follows: TGTGCCAGCAGCCCTTTGGTGGGGGACAGGCTTGGAAAACTGTTTTTT. It encodes CASSPLVGDRLGKLFF.

J is TRBJ2-7 and V is TRBV12-3 or TRBV12-4; tentatively, D is TRBD1 (5 bases). Near its end, the DNA agrees better with TRBJ2-4, so the J call may be wrong. This CDR3 region has 14 residues. The CDR3 reads CASSSQGFTGIQYF. The CDR3 DNA reads as TGTGCCAGCAGTTCGCAGGGCTTTACGGGCATTCAGTACTTC.

This clonotype was counted only a few times. V is TRBV20-1 and J is TRBJ2-3, with 7 nucleotides matching TRBD2. Germline CDR1 and CDR2: DFQATT and SNEGSKA (reference sequence). This CDR3 region has 13 residues. Unmatched junction bases numbered 6, after V lost 4 bases and J lost 5 bases. The CDR3 protein is CSATGGLVDTQYF. CDR3 sequence (DNA): TGCAGTGCTACCGGGGGGTTAGTAGATACGCAGTATTTT.

This clonotype was observed a few times. The chain employs TRBV29-1 and TRBJ2-3, with D perhaps matching TRBD2 (6 bases). Germline V gene data show CDR1 as SQVTM and CDR2 as ANQGSEA. The CDR3 sequence is 13 residues long. Trimming pared 5 bases from V and 6 bases from J, leaving 15 bases between. The CDR3 nucleotides are TGCAGCGTTATGGCGGGATCGGGTGATACGCAGTATTTT. This encodes CSVMAGSGDTQYF.

The CDR3 loop reads CASSLSKARTNEKLFF. In DNA, the CDR3 is TGTGCCAGCAGTTTAAGTAAGGCTCGAACTAATGAAAAACTGTTTTTT. The rearrangement uses TRBV27 and TRBJ1-4; no definite D call. V was cut by 2 bases and J by 1 base, with 11 bases left in between. The CDR3 totals 16 residues. The germline V gene encodes CDR1 MNHEY and CDR2 SMNVEV (reference sequence).

This clonotype turned up a few times. The J gene is TRBJ1-1, the V gene TRBV28; D is uncertain. Germline V CDR1 and CDR2: MDHEN, SYDVKM. The length of the CDR3 is 13 residues. V was shortened by 7 bases and J by 1 base, with 10 bases between the two germline ends. DNA of the CDR3: TGTGCCAGCAAGGGCGGTCGGAACACTGAAGCTTTCTTT. It encodes CASKGGRNTEAFF.

In this sample, this clonotype turned up a few times. The chain employs TRBV10-3 and TRBJ2-1; TRBD2 aligns across 7 bases. V lost 6 bases to trimming and J lost 6 bases; unmatched junction nucleotides: 5. CDR1 and CDR2 (germline): ENHRY, SYGVKD. This CDR3 contains 13 residues. The CDR3 region has the DNA TGTGCCATCAGCGCTGGACTAGGCAATGAGCAGTTCTTC. Its translation: CAISAGLGNEQFF.

The gene calls are TRBV7-3 and TRBJ2-3; D remains ambiguous. Trimming removed 2 bases from V and 5 bases from J, with 14 bases in between. The CDR3 extends over 15 amino acids. The germline V gene encodes CDR1 SGHTA and CDR2 FQGTGA. The DNA for the CDR3 is TGTGCCAGCAGCTTAGCCGGCCCAGGTGGAGATACGCAGTATTTT. This sequence encodes CASSLAGPGGDTQYF.

This rearrangement joins TRBV24-1 to TRBJ2-1; unclear D gene. Germline assignment: CDR1 KGHDR and CDR2 SFDVKD. With 4 bases removed from V and 7 bases from J, the gap between germline ends came to 16 bases. The CDR3 extends over 15 amino acids. As DNA, the CDR3 is TGTGCCACCAGTGAAGGTCAGCGCGTTGGGAATGAGCAGTTCTTC. Encoded protein: CATSEGQRVGNEQFF.

This chain uses TRBV3-1 with TRBJ2-5; 9 nucleotides line up with TRBD2. CDR3 length: 13 amino acids. Trimming at V came to 7 bases and at J to 4 bases, leaving 4 bases not matched to a gene. Germline loops: CDR1 LGHDT, CDR2 YNNKEL (reference sequence). The CDR3 sequence: CASKGLAVETQYF. The CDR3 coding sequence is TGTGCCAGCAAGGGACTAGCAGTAGAGACCCAGTACTTC.

J is TRBJ1-6 and V is TRBV2, with D possibly TRBD1 on 6 matching bases. The CDR3 length is 15 residues. The V gene lost 8 bases and the J gene lost 9 bases, with 20 bases spanning the gap. Germline loops: CDR1 SNHLY, CDR2 FYNNEI. As DNA, the CDR3 is TGTGCCAGCGCGGGTGAGGACAGATCGCCTTCACCCCTCCACTTT. It codes for CASAGEDRSPSPLHF. The whole variable domain, filled in from reference TRBV2 and TRBJ1-6, reads EPEVTQTPSHQVTQMGQEVILRCVPISNHLYFYWYRQILGQKVEFLVSFYNNEISEKSEIFDDQFSVERPDGSNFTLKIRSTKLEDSAMYFCASAGEDRSPSPLHFGNGTRLTVT.

This clonotype has a handful of counts. This rearrangement joins TRBV10-3 to TRBJ2-5, with D unresolved. Germline V gives CDR1 ENHRY, CDR2 SYGVKD. This CDR3 comprises 15 residues. Trimming pared 2 bases from V and 5 bases from J, leaving 15 bases between. The DNA for the CDR3 is TGTGCCATCAGTGAGGCCCAGACCACAAGGGAGACCCAGTACTTC. Protein sequence: CAISEAQTTRETQYF.

The chain has TRBV29-1 and TRBJ2-3; 9 positions match TRBD2. The CDR3 is made up of 15 amino acids. Germline V gives CDR1 SQVTM, CDR2 ANQGSEA. V gave up 0 bases and J gave up 6 bases; unmatched junction bases: 7. The CDR3 DNA sequence: TGCAGCGTTGAAGAGACAAGCGGGAGGCCCGATACGCAGTATTTT. Translation gives CSVEETSGRPDTQYF.

This chain connects TRBV20-1 to TRBJ1-5, with D possibly matching TRBD1 (6 bases). The V and J ends lost 5 bases and 5 bases respectively, with 13 bases between them. Per germline, CDR1 DFQATT and CDR2 SNEGSKA (reference sequence). This CDR3 is 13 amino acids long. CDR3 sequence (DNA): TGCAGTGCTTCCGAACCAGGGGATCAGCCCCAGCATTTT. Protein sequence: CSASEPGDQPQHF.